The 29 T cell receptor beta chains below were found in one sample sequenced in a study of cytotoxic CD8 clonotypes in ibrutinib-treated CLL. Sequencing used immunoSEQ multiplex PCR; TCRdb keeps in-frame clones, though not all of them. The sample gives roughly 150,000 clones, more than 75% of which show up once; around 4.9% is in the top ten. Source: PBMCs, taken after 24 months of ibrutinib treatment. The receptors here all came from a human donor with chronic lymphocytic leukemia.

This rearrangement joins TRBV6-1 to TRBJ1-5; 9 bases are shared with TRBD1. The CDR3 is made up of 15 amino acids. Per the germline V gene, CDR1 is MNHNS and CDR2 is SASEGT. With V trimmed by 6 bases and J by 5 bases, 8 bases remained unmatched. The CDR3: CASSETGGVYQPQHF. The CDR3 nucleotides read TGTGCCAGCAGCGAAACAGGGGGCGTGTATCAGCCCCAGCATTTT.

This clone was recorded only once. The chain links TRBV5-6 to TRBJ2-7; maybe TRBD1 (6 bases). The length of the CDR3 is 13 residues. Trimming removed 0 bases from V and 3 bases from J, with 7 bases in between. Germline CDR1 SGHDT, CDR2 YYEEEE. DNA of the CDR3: TGTGCCAGCAGCTTGGTCAGGGGCTACGAGCAGTACTTC. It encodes CASSLVRGYEQYF.

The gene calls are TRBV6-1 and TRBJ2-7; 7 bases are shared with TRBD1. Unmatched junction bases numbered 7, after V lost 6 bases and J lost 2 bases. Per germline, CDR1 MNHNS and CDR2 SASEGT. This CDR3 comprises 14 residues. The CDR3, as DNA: TGTGCCAGCAGACCGGGACAGAACACCTACGAGCAGTACTTC. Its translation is CASRPGQNTYEQYF.

Here the CDR3 reads CASSSHRAQSSGANVLTF. The CDR3 DNA reads TGTGCCAGCAGCTCACACAGGGCCCAGAGCTCTGGGGCCAACGTCCTGACTTTC. V is TRBV7-2 and J is TRBJ2-6; possibly TRBD1 for D (6 bases). The V and J ends lost 4 bases and 0 bases respectively, with 16 bases between them. Germline loops: CDR1 SGHTA, CDR2 FQGNSA. The CDR3 length is 18 residues.

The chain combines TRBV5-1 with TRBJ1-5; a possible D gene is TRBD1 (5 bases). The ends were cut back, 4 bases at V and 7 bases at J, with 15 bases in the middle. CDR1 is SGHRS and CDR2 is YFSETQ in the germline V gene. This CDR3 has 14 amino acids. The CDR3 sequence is CASSPGPGEQPQHF. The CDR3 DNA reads TGCGCCAGCAGCCCTGGCCCGGGGGAGCAGCCCCAGCATTTT. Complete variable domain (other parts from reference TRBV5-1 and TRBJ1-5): KAGVTQTPRYLIKTRGQQVTLSCSPISGHRSVSWYQQTPGQGLQFLFEYFSETQRNKGNFPGRFSGRQFSNSRSEMNVSTLELGDSALYLCASSPGPGEQPQHFGDGTRLSIL.

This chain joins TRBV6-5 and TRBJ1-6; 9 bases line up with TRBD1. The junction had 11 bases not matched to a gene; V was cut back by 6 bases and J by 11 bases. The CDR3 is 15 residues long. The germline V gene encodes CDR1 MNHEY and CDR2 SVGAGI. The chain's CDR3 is CASRPPGTGLAPLHF. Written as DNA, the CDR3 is TGTGCCAGCAGGCCCCCCGGGACAGGGTTGGCACCCCTCCACTTT.

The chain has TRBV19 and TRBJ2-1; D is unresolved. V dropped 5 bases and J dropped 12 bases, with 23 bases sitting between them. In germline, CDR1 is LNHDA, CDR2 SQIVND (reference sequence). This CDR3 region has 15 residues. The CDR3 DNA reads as TGTGCCAGTAGTCCCCCCGGGCCGCGAACACAACGGCAGTTCTTC. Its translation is CASSPPGPRTQRQFF.

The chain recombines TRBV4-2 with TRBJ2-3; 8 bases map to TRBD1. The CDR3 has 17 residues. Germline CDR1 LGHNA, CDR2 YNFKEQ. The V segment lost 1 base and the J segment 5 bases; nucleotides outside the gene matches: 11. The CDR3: CASSQASAGGAGDTQYF. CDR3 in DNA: TGTGCCAGCAGCCAAGCCTCCGCAGGGGGCGCGGGAGATACGCAGTATTTT.

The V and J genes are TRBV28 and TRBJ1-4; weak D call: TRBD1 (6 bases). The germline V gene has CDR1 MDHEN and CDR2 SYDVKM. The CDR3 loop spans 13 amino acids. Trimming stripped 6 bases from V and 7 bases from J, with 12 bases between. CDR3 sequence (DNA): TGTGCCAGCAGCCTCGGACAGCCTGAAAAACTGTTTTTT. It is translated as CASSLGQPEKLFF.

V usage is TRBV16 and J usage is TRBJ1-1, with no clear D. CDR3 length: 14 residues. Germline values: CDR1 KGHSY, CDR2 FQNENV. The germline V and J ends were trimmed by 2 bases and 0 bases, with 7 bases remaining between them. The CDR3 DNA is TGTGCCAGCAGCCAAAACCGGGTGAACACTGAAGCTTTCTTT. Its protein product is CASSQNRVNTEAFF.

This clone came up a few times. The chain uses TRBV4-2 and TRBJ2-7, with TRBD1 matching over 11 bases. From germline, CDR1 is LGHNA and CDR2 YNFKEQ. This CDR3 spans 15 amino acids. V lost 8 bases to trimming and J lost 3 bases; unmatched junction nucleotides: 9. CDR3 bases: TGTGCCAGCTCCTACAGGGGGACAGGGGGCTACGAGCAGTACTTC. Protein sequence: CASSYRGTGGYEQYF.

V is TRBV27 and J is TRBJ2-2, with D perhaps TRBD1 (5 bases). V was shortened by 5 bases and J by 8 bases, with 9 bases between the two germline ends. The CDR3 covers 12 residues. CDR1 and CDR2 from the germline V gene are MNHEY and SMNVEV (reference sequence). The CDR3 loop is CASSPYRGELFF. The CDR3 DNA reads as TGTGCCAGCAGTCCCTACAGGGGGGAGCTGTTTTTT.

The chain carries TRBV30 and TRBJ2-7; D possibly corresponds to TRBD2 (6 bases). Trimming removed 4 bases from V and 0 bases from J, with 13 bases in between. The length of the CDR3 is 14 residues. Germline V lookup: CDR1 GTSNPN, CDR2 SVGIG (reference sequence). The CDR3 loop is CAWNRRRGSYEQYF. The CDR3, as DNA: TGTGCCTGGAACCGGCGGCGGGGCTCCTACGAGCAGTACTTC.

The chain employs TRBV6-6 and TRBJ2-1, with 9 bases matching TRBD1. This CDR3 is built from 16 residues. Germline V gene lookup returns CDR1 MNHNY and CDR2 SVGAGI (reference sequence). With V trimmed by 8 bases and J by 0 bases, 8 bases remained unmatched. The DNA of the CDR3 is TGTGCCAGCCGACAGGGGGGGACCGGCTCCTACAATGAGCAGTTCTTC. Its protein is CASRQGGTGSYNEQFF.

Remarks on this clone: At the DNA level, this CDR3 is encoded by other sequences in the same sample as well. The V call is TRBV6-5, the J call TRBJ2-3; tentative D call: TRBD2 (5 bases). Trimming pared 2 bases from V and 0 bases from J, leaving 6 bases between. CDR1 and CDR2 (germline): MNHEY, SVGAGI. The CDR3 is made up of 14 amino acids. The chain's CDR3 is CASSYRDSTDTQYF. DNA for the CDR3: TGTGCCAGCAGTTACCGGGATAGCACAGATACGCAGTATTTT.

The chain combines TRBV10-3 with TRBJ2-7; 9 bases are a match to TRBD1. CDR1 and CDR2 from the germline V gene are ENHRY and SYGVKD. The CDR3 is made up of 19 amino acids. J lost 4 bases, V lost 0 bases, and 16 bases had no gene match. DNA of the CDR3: TGTGCCATCAGTGAGTCCCCAGGGACAGGGTCTAGCGGCAAGTACGAGCAGTACTTC. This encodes CAISESPGTGSSGKYEQYF.

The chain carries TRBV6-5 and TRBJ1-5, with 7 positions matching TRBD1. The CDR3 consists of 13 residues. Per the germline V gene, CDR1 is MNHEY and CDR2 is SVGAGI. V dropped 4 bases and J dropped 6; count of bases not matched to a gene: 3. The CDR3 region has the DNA TGTGCCAGCAGTTTACGGACAGGTCAGCCCCAGCATTTT. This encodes CASSLRTGQPQHF.

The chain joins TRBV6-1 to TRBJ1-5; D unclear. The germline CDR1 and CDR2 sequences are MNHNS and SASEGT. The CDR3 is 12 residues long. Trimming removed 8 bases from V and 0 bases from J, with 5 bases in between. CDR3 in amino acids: CASDYSNQPQHF. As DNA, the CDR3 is TGTGCCAGCGATTATAGCAATCAGCCCCAGCATTTT.

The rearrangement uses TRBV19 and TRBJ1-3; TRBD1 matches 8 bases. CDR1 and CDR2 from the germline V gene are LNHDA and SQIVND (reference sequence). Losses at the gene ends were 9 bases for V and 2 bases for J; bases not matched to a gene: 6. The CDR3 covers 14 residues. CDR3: CASKGQAAGNTIYF. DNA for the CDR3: TGTGCCAGCAAGGGACAGGCGGCTGGAAACACCATATATTTT.

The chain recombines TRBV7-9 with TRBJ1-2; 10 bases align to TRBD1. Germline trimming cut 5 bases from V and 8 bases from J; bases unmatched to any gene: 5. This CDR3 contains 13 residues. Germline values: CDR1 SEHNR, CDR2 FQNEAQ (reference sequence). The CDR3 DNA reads TGTGCCAGCAGCCCAGGACAGGGGGAAGGCTACACCTTC. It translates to CASSPGQGEGYTF.

CDR3 sequence reads: CASSMGLANTGELFF. The DNA for the CDR3 is TGTGCCAGTAGTATGGGCCTAGCGAACACCGGGGAGCTGTTTTTT. This chain joins TRBV19 and TRBJ2-2, with no clear D. The CDR3 loop spans 15 amino acids. V lost 3 bases to trimming and J lost 0 bases, with 8 bases between them. The germline V gene has CDR1 LNHDA and CDR2 SQIVND (reference sequence). Complete variable domain (other parts from reference TRBV19 and TRBJ2-2): DGGITQSPKYLFRKEGQNVTLSCEQNLNHDAMYWYRQDPGQGLRLIYYSQIVNDFQKGDIAEGYSVSREKKESFPLTVTSAQKNPTAFYLCASSMGLANTGELFFGEGSRLTVL.

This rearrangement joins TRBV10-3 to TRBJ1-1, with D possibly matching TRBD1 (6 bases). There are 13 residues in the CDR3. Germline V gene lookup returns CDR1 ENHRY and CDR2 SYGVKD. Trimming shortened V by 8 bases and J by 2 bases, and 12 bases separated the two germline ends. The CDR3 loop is CAIATGGNTEAFF. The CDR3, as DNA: TGTGCCATCGCGACAGGCGGAAACACTGAAGCTTTCTTT.

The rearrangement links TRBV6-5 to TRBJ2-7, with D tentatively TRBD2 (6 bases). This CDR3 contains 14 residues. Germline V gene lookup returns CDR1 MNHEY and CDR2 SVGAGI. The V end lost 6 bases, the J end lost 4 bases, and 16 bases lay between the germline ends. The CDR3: CASRPSGGGYEQYF. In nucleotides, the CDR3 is TGTGCCAGCAGACCGTCCGGGGGTGGGTACGAGCAGTACTTC.

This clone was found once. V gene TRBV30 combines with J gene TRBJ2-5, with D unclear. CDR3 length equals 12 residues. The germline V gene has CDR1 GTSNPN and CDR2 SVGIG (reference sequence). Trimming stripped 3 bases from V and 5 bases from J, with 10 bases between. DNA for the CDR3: TGTGCCTGGAGACGAGCCGGGGAGACCCAGTACTTC. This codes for CAWRRAGETQYF. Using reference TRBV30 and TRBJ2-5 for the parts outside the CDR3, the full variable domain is SQTIHQWPATLVQPVGSPLSLECTVEGTSNPNLYWYRQAAGRGLQLLFYSVGIGQISSEVPQNLSASRPQDRQFILSSKKLLLSDSGFYLCAWRRAGETQYFGPGTRLLVL.

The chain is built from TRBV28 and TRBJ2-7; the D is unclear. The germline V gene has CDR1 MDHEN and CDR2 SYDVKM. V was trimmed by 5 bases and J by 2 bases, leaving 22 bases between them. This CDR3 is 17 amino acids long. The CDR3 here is CASSPPFRQASAYEQYF. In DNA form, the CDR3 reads TGTGCCAGCAGTCCCCCCTTCCGGCAGGCCTCAGCCTACGAGCAGTACTTC.

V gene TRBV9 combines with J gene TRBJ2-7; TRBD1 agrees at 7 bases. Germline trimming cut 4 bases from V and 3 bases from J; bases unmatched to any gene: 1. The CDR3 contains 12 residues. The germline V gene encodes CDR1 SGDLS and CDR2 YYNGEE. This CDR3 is CASSRDSYEQYF. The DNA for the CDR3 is TGTGCCAGCAGCCGGGACAGCTACGAGCAGTACTTC.

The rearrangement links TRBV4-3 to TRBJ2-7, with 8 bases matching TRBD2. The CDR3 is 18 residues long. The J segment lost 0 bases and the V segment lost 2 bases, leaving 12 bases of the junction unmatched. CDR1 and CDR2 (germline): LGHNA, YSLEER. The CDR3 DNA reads TGCGCCAGCAGCCAAAAGGCCCTTGGGAGCGGGAGCTCCTACGAGCAGTACTTC. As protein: CASSQKALGSGSSYEQYF.

As DNA, the CDR3 is TGTGCCAGCAGCCCCCGTGGGGGCGGCGCAGATACGCAGTATTTT. Translation gives CASSPRGGGADTQYF. This chain connects TRBV6-4 to TRBJ2-3; D might be TRBD1 (6 bases). Germline CDR1 MRHNA, CDR2 SNTAGT. CDR3 length: 15 residues. Trimming stripped 6 bases from V and 4 bases from J, with 17 bases between.

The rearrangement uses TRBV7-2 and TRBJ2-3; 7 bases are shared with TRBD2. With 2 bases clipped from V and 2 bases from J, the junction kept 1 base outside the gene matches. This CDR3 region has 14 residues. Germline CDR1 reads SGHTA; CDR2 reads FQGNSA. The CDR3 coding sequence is TGTGCCAGCAGCTTACTAGCGGTCACAGATACGCAGTATTTT. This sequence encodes CASSLLAVTDTQYF. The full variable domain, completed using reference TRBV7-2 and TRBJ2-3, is GAGVSQSPSNKVTEKGKDVELRCDPISGHTALYWYRQSLGQGLEFLIYFQGNSAPDKSGLPSDRFSAERTGGSVSTLTIQRTQQEDSAVYLCASSLLAVTDTQYFGPGTRLTVL.